This T cell receptor (beta chain) was recovered during a study of CD8 T cells in ankylosing spondylitis. Notes on the study in general: Researchers report that disease-linked clones proved CD8+ and relatively rare in peripheral blood. Past studies reported some motif variants in reactive arthritis synovial fluid and blood.

TCR beta libraries were made by quantitative 5'-RACE with molecular barcodes. TCRdb analysed the 5' RACE reads with MiXCR anew, one entry per CDR3 protein. This sample carries under 150,000 distinct CDR3 sequences, approximately 8.4% of them seen once, and the ten largest clones take roughly 8%. The CDR3 runs to 15 residues. Trimming took off 3 bases at V and 0 bases at J, with 9 bases between the two ends. This clonotype was seen many times. Its target is unknown. This TCR derives from a male donor with ankylosing spondylitis. The sequenced sample consisted of synovial fluid, either unsorted or a sorted T cell fraction (not recorded which). The chain combines TRBV12-3 or TRBV12-4 with TRBJ1-3, with unresolved D. CDR3 coding DNA: TGTGCCAGCAGTTTGTTTGAGGGCTCTGGAAACACCATATATTTT. The encoded protein is CASSLFEGSGNTIYF.